The present T cell receptor beta chain was sequenced within a study of cytomegalovirus exposure and HLA in healthy donors. Study results and caveats: Later, an analysis showed that TCR beta chains associated with HLA were more clonally expanded than others that were equally common.

A note on this clone: What it binds is not known.

Primers included in the PCR were 60 Vbeta and 13 Jbeta primers. Using immunoSEQ multiplex PCR, the repertoire was profiled, and TCRdb retains in-frame clones only, with some absent. Of approximately 150,000 clones in the sample, around two thirds were seen once. This CDR3 comprises 16 residues. CDR1 SGHTA and CDR2 FQGNSA come from the germline V gene. V gave up 4 bases and J gave up 0 bases, with 16 bases separating them. The sequence was obtained from a man aged 50 to 59 in good health and CMV-seronegative. What was sequenced was PBMCs. The rearrangement joins TRBV7-2 to TRBJ2-7, with TRBD1 as a possible D gene (6 bases). The CDR3 sequence: CASSSMGHVSSYEQYF. The CDR3 nucleotides are TGTGCCAGCAGCTCCATGGGACACGTTAGCTCCTACGAGCAGTACTTC.